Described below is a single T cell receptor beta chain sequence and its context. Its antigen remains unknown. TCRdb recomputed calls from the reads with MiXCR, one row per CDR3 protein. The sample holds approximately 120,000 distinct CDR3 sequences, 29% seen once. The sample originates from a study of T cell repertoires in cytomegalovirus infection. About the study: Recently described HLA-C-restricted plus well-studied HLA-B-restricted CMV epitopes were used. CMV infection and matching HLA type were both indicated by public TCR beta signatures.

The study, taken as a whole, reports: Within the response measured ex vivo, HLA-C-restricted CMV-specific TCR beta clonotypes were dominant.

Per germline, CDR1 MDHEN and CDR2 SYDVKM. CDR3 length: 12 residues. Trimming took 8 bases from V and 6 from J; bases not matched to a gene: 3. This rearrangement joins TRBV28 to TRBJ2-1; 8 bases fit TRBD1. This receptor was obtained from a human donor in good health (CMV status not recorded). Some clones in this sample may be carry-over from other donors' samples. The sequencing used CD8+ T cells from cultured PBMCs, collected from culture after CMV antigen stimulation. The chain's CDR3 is CASRTGSNEQFF. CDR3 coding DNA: TGTGCCAGCCGGACAGGGAGCAATGAGCAGTTCTTC.